One sample yielded the 32 T cell receptor beta chains listed below, sequenced in a study of T cell responses to AZD1222 COVID-19 vaccine. Data came from immunoSEQ multiplex PCR; TCRdb stores just in-frame clones and leaves some out. Of approximately 79,000 clones in the sample, around four fifths are singletons; the top ten hold 1.3%. Sequenced material: peripheral blood, taken 28 days after the second AZD1222 dose. The source of these receptors is an adult who received the AZD1222 COVID-19 vaccine.

J is TRBJ1-5 and V is TRBV7-9; D gene ambiguous. The CDR3 is 12 amino acids. The germline V gene has CDR1 SEHNR and CDR2 FQNEAQ (reference sequence). V lost 1 base and J 4 bases, leaving 2 bases between the germline ends. The CDR3 is CASSLGNQPQHF. The CDR3 DNA is TGTGCCAGCAGCTTAGGAAATCAGCCCCAGCATTTT.

The chain recombines TRBV5-6 with TRBJ2-2; D is possibly TRBD1 (5 bases). The CDR3 is 12 residues long. Trimming left V 4 bases short and J 8 bases short, with 9 bases between. Per the germline V gene, CDR1 is SGHDT and CDR2 is YYEEEE. CDR3 sequence reads: CASSLRVGELFF. CDR3 DNA: TGTGCCAGCAGCCTCAGGGTAGGGGAGCTGTTTTTT.

V gene TRBV7-9 combines with J gene TRBJ2-1; D is ambiguous. The V and J ends lost 5 bases and 0 bases respectively, with 14 bases between them. The CDR3 length is 16 residues. Per germline, CDR1 SEHNR and CDR2 FQNEAQ (reference sequence). CDR3 sequence reads: CASSPIGLSSYNEQFF. The CDR3 DNA reads TGTGCCAGCAGCCCCATCGGGTTGAGCTCCTACAATGAGCAGTTCTTC.

The J gene is TRBJ2-3, the V gene TRBV2, with TRBD2 matching over 14 bases. With 3 bases clipped from V and 9 bases from J, the junction kept 8 bases outside the gene matches. Germline V gene sequence: CDR1 SNHLY, CDR2 FYNNEI. The CDR3 sequence is 16 residues long. CDR3: CASSEETSGRAMTQYF. The CDR3 DNA is TGTGCCAGCAGTGAGGAGACTAGCGGGAGGGCCATGACGCAGTATTTT.

This clone was detected once. This chain connects TRBV4-3 to TRBJ1-6; D not certain. This CDR3 is 16 amino acids long. V was cut by 0 bases and J by 7 bases, with 13 bases left in between. Per the germline V gene, CDR1 is LGHNA and CDR2 is YSLEER. CDR3 loop: CASSQDPPGGNSPLHF. CDR3 nucleotide sequence: TGCGCCAGCAGCCAAGATCCCCCGGGCGGGAATTCACCCCTCCACTTT.

The chain has TRBV7-8 and TRBJ1-5; a weak D match, TRBD1 (6 bases). CDR1 SGHVS and CDR2 FQNEAQ come from the germline V gene. The CDR3 runs to 15 residues. Trimming cost V 5 bases and J 7 bases, with 18 bases left between them. The CDR3 spells CASSIYGGGGQPQHF. Here the CDR3 DNA reads TGTGCCAGCAGCATATATGGGGGGGGCGGGCAGCCCCAGCATTTT.

The chain couples TRBV7-8 to TRBJ1-6; possible D gene TRBD1, 6 bases. The CDR3 covers 18 residues. Trimming left V 3 bases short and J 0 bases short, with 15 bases between. Germline V CDR1 and CDR2: SGHVS, FQNEAQ. The CDR3 here is CASSFPGESSSYNSPLHF. The CDR3 DNA reads as TGTGCCAGCAGCTTCCCAGGGGAGTCTAGCTCCTATAATTCACCCCTCCACTTT.

This clone was seen a single time. The chain recombines TRBV7-3 with TRBJ2-3; 13 positions agree with TRBD2. V lost 5 bases to trimming and J lost 1 base; unmatched junction nucleotides: 3. This CDR3 spans 16 amino acids. CDR1 SGHTA and CDR2 FQGTGA come from the germline V gene. CDR3 nucleotides: TGTGCCAGCAGCGGACTAGCGGGAGAACGCACAGATACGCAGTATTTT. Its translation: CASSGLAGERTDTQYF.

This sequence joins TRBV28 and TRBJ2-7; D remains unclear. With 2 bases removed from V and 5 bases from J, the gap between germline ends came to 16 bases. The CDR3 loop spans 15 amino acids. Germline V gives CDR1 MDHEN, CDR2 SYDVKM. The CDR3 region has the DNA TGTGCCAGCAGTTTAACGGCCGGGCAGGTCGACGAGCAGTACTTC. Translating it yields CASSLTAGQVDEQYF.

This rearrangement joins TRBV6-5 to TRBJ2-7; D perhaps matches TRBD2 (6 bases). This CDR3 is built from 13 residues. Germline V lookup: CDR1 MNHEY, CDR2 SVGAGI. V was cut by 5 bases and J by 7 bases, with 15 bases left in between. CDR3 DNA sequence: TGTGCCAGCAGTCGGGAGTACCTTTTAGAGCAGTACTTC. It yields the protein CASSREYLLEQYF.

This chain links TRBV7-9 with TRBJ2-1; a possible D gene is TRBD2 (6 bases). CDR1 and CDR2 (germline): SEHNR, FQNEAQ (reference sequence). The CDR3 extends over 13 amino acids. The germline V and J ends were trimmed by 5 bases and 6 bases, with 11 bases remaining between them. The CDR3 loop reads CASSRDSANEQFF. CDR3 bases: TGTGCCAGCAGCCGGGACTCCGCCAATGAGCAGTTCTTC.

The chain joins TRBV5-4 to TRBJ2-2; tentatively, D is TRBD1 (5 bases). Trimming cost V 5 bases and J 6 bases, with 11 bases left between them. Germline V gene sequence: CDR1 SGHNT, CDR2 YYREEE (reference sequence). The CDR3 length is 13 residues. The CDR3 here is CASRPGSAGELFF. The CDR3 DNA is TGTGCCAGCAGGCCAGGGTCAGCCGGGGAGCTGTTTTTT.

V is TRBV28 and J is TRBJ2-3, with 8 bases lining up with TRBD2. This CDR3 contains 13 residues. Germline CDR1 and CDR2: MDHEN and SYDVKM. V dropped 5 bases and J dropped 3; count of bases not matched to a gene: 1. CDR3 nucleotide sequence: TGTGCCAGCAGTGGGACTAGAACAGATACGCAGTATTTT. Encoded protein: CASSGTRTDTQYF.

The chain carries TRBV28 and TRBJ1-6; unclear D gene. Trimming stripped 1 base from V and 7 bases from J, with 11 bases between. CDR3 length: 15 amino acids. Germline assignment: CDR1 MDHEN and CDR2 SYDVKM. In nucleotides, the CDR3 is TGTGCCAGCAGTTTATCAGTGATGGGGAATTCACCCCTCCACTTT. It translates to CASSLSVMGNSPLHF.

V usage is TRBV27 and J usage is TRBJ1-5; D is possibly TRBD1 (5 bases). Looked up from germline, CDR1 is MNHEY and CDR2 is SMNVEV (reference sequence). The CDR3 is 15 residues long. V dropped 0 bases and J dropped 4 bases, with 10 bases sitting between them. In nucleotides, the CDR3 is TGTGCCAGCAGTTTATCCTGGGGGGGTAATCAGCCCCAGCATTTT. It encodes CASSLSWGGNQPQHF.

This clone was found a few times. The chain couples TRBV7-2 to TRBJ2-3, with TRBD2 matching 8 bases. The CDR3 is made up of 15 amino acids. The V gene end was trimmed by 8 bases and the J gene end by 6 bases; junction bases not matched to a gene: 13. Germline values: CDR1 SGHTA, CDR2 FQGNSA. For the CDR3, the DNA is TGTGCCAGCGCCCTAGCCGGGAGGGACGTGGATACGCAGTATTTT. This codes for CASALAGRDVDTQYF.

The V call is TRBV5-1, the J call TRBJ2-5, with D maybe TRBD1 (5 bases). This CDR3 spans 13 amino acids. Germline CDR1 is SGHRS and CDR2 is YFSETQ. The ends were cut back, 4 bases at V and 11 bases at J, with 18 bases in the middle. The CDR3 DNA follows: TGCGCCAGCAGCGATAATTCGCAGGGAATTCAGTACTTC. This codes for CASSDNSQGIQYF.

This clone appeared a single time. The rearrangement links TRBV19 to TRBJ2-5, with a weak D call TRBD1 (7 bases). Trimming took off 3 bases at V and 0 bases at J, with 11 bases between the two ends. The germline V gene encodes CDR1 LNHDA and CDR2 SQIVND (reference sequence). The CDR3 loop spans 15 amino acids. Here the CDR3 reads CASSIGGTDQETQYF. CDR3 coding DNA: TGTGCCAGTAGTATTGGGGGGACAGACCAAGAGACCCAGTACTTC.

V and J are TRBV4-2 and TRBJ2-3; D ambiguous. This CDR3 spans 14 amino acids. V lost 0 bases and J lost 11, with 15 bases in between. Germline CDR1 reads LGHNA; CDR2 reads YNFKEQ. CDR3 in DNA: TGTGCCAGCAGCCAAGATCAGGCAGGCCTTTTGCAGTATTTT. Translating gives CASSQDQAGLLQYF.

The chain joins TRBV15 to TRBJ2-3; D is possibly TRBD1 or TRBD2 (5 bases each). The CDR3 extends over 12 amino acids. The germline V and J ends were trimmed by 8 bases and 7 bases, with 13 bases remaining between them. Germline V lookup: CDR1 LNHNV, CDR2 YYDKDF (reference sequence). The CDR3 DNA reads TGTGCCACCGGGGGAGCCGGCAATACGCAGTATTTT. It is translated as CATGGAGNTQYF.

This clone appeared a single time. The rearrangement uses TRBV19 and TRBJ2-1, with D possibly matching TRBD1 (6 bases). Trimming removed 2 bases at V and 6 bases at J, with 8 bases between. CDR1 is LNHDA and CDR2 is SQIVND in the germline V gene (reference sequence). This CDR3 region has 13 residues. The CDR3 sequence: CASSITGLNEQFF. The CDR3 nucleotides read TGTGCCAGTAGTATAACAGGGCTCAATGAGCAGTTCTTC.

In its sample, this clone was seen once. The V call is TRBV28, the J call TRBJ2-5; D uncertain. This CDR3 has 15 amino acids. Germline V CDR1 and CDR2: MDHEN, SYDVKM. The V end was cut by 3 bases, the J end by 5 bases, with 16 bases between. CDR3 amino acids: CASSFRQTPTETQYF. The DNA for the CDR3 is TGTGCCAGCAGTTTTCGGCAGACACCGACCGAGACCCAGTACTTC.

This clone was seen a handful of times. This chain uses TRBV28 with TRBJ2-7; TRBD1 matches 9 bases. Per the germline V gene, CDR1 is MDHEN and CDR2 is SYDVKM. J lost 4 bases, V lost 7 bases, and 11 bases had no gene match. This CDR3 is built from 15 residues. CDR3 nucleotide sequence: TGTGCCAGCAATCCTCCCGGACAGGGGTGGTACGAGCAGTACTTC. This codes for CASNPPGQGWYEQYF.

The J gene is TRBJ1-5, the V gene TRBV28; perhaps TRBD1 as D (5 bases). CDR3 length: 12 residues. Trimming took 6 bases from V and 4 from J, leaving 7 bases between them. The germline CDR1 and CDR2 sequences are MDHEN and SYDVKM. The CDR3 coding sequence is TGTGCCAGCAGCCAGGGAAATCAGCCCCAGCATTTT. Encoded protein: CASSQGNQPQHF.

The rearrangement uses TRBV19 and TRBJ1-5; D gene unclear. V shed 1 base and J shed 2 bases, with 12 bases lying between them. This CDR3 is built from 16 residues. Germline V gene lookup returns CDR1 LNHDA and CDR2 SQIVND (reference sequence). The CDR3 spells CASSIAGIRGNQPQHF. The CDR3 DNA follows: TGTGCCAGTAGTATAGCGGGGATCCGTGGCAATCAGCCCCAGCATTTT.

V usage is TRBV11-1 and J usage is TRBJ2-1, with TRBD1 matching 9 bases. The ends lost 1 base at V and 8 bases at J; junction bases unmatched: 9. This CDR3 contains 16 residues. Per the germline V gene, CDR1 is SGHAT and CDR2 is FQDESV (reference sequence). The DNA of the CDR3 is TGTGCCAGCAGCTTAGGTGGGACAGGGCAGGAATATGAGCAGTTCTTC. The encoded protein is CASSLGGTGQEYEQFF.

The rearrangement links TRBV5-6 to TRBJ2-2, with D hard to call. Germline V gene sequence: CDR1 SGHDT, CDR2 YYEEEE. This CDR3 has 15 residues. V shed 4 bases and J shed 5 bases, with 15 bases lying between them. The DNA for the CDR3 is TGTGCCAGCAGCCTGGACCTCGTTGGTACCGGGGAGCTGTTTTTT. Its protein product is CASSLDLVGTGELFF.

The chain uses TRBV5-4 and TRBJ2-3; 8 positions agree with TRBD1. V shed 4 bases, J shed 2 bases, and the junction held 12 bases outside the gene matches. The CDR3 runs 17 residues. Germline assignment: CDR1 SGHNT and CDR2 YYREEE (reference sequence). The CDR3 sequence: CASSALQKGQATDTQYF. The CDR3 DNA is TGTGCCAGCAGCGCCCTCCAGAAGGGACAGGCCACAGATACGCAGTATTTT.

This chain joins TRBV6-6 and TRBJ1-4, with no clear D. Per the germline V gene, CDR1 is MNHNY and CDR2 is SVGAGI (reference sequence). The CDR3 runs 12 residues. The ends were cut back, 2 bases at V and 5 bases at J, with 3 bases in the middle. CDR3 sequence: CASSYGNEKLFF. CDR3 bases: TGTGCCAGCAGTTACGGAAATGAAAAACTGTTTTTT.

The gene calls are TRBV19 and TRBJ2-7, with a possible D match to TRBD2 (6 bases). Germline assignment: CDR1 LNHDA and CDR2 SQIVND (reference sequence). The CDR3 loop spans 15 amino acids. Deletions cut 5 bases from V and 4 bases from J, with 18 bases between. In DNA, the CDR3 is TGTGCCAGTAGTGGTACCCTAGCGACGGTGTACGAGCAGTACTTC. Translation gives CASSGTLATVYEQYF.

The rearrangement joins TRBV30 to TRBJ1-2, with D hard to call. V was clipped by 0 bases and J by 8 bases, with 10 bases between them. Germline-derived CDR1 and CDR2 are GTSNPN and SVGIG (reference sequence). There are 12 residues in the CDR3. CDR3 loop: CAWSVTSGGYTF. As DNA, the CDR3 is TGTGCCTGGAGTGTAACCTCGGGGGGCTACACCTTC.

The gene calls are TRBV10-3 and TRBJ2-1; TRBD2 is a possible D gene (6 bases). The V gene's germline CDR1 is ENHRY and CDR2 SYGVKD. The V gene lost 8 bases and the J gene lost 3 bases, with 14 bases spanning the gap. This CDR3 spans 14 amino acids. The CDR3 sequence: CAISGDFDYNEQFF. CDR3 coding DNA: TGTGCCATCTCGGGGGACTTCGACTACAATGAGCAGTTCTTC.